Following are 21 T cell receptor beta chains from one sample sequenced in a study of T cells expressing NK-cell markers. From its re-call of the 5' RACE reads, TCRdb lists each CDR3 protein once, without DNA. Its clone listing holds 200,000 to 300,000 distinct CDR3 sequences. Sequenced sample: blood T cells: a sorted CD56 or NKG2C T cell subset, CD4+ or CD8+ T cells, or bulk PBMC T cells (not recorded which). Every receptor here comes from a man aged 18 to 29 in good health.

This chain joins TRBV15 and TRBJ2-7; TCRdb gives TRBD1 as the D gene, but with no DNA this cannot be confirmed. CDR1 and CDR2 (germline): LNHNV, YYDKDF (reference sequence). The CDR3 has 12 amino acids. The CDR3 is CATSRTGSEQYF.

V usage is TRBV7-8 and J usage is TRBJ1-4. CDR3 length: 15 residues. Germline CDR1 is SGHVS and CDR2 is FQNEAQ. CDR3 in amino acids: CASSLEGGWDEKLFF. Using reference TRBV7-8 and TRBJ1-4 for the parts outside the CDR3, the full variable domain is GAGVSQSPRYKVAKRGQDVALRCDPISGHVSLFWYQQALGQGPEFLTYFQNEAQLDKSGLPSDRFFAERPEGSVSTLKIQRTQQEDSAVYLCASSLEGGWDEKLFFGSGTQLSVL.

The rearrangement joins TRBV7-3 to TRBJ2-3; the TCRdb call, TRBD1, lacks DNA for checking. CDR1 and CDR2 (germline): SGHTA, FQGTGA. This CDR3 contains 14 residues. The CDR3 sequence: CASALGGGGSTQYF.

The J gene is TRBJ2-1, the V gene TRBV6-2 or TRBV6-3; TCRdb picks TRBD2, but there is no DNA to check that call. CDR1 MNHEY and CDR2 SVGEGT come from the germline V gene. This CDR3 has 14 residues. The CDR3 is CASSPGGSGLAQFF.

The chain has TRBV18 and TRBJ1-5. This CDR3 is 12 amino acids long. Germline CDR1 reads KGHSH; CDR2 reads LQKENI. CDR3 sequence reads: CASSFPNQPQHF.

The chain links TRBV29-1 to TRBJ1-1. The length of the CDR3 is 14 residues. The V gene's germline CDR1 is SQVTM and CDR2 ANQGSEA. The CDR3 is CSVHRGSWNTEAFF.

The chain couples TRBV29-1 to TRBJ1-2; TCRdb proposes TRBD1, but this gene call is untestable without DNA. Germline CDR1 and CDR2: SQVTM and ANQGSEA. The CDR3 has 14 residues. The CDR3 here is CSVELQVQADGYTF.

The chain combines TRBV7-9 with TRBJ2-7; the TRBD2 assignment by TCRdb is unverifiable without DNA. The germline V gene encodes CDR1 SEHNR and CDR2 FQNEAQ (reference sequence). This CDR3 comprises 15 residues. CDR3 loop: CASSLFGGTVYEQYF.

The chain has TRBV6-1 and TRBJ1-5. CDR3 size: 15 residues. Germline assignment: CDR1 MNHNS and CDR2 SASEGT. The CDR3 protein is CASSERQGSNQPQHF.

The chain recombines TRBV11-2 with TRBJ2-7. In germline, CDR1 is SGHAT, CDR2 FQNNGV. CDR3 length: 15 residues. The CDR3 here is CASSLDLAVHGEQYF.

The chain has TRBV6-1 and TRBJ1-4; no DNA is available, so the TRBD1 call from TCRdb remains unchecked. CDR3 length: 14 amino acids. The germline V gene has CDR1 MNHNS and CDR2 SASEGT. The CDR3 sequence is CASSRGTGNEKLFF.

This CDR3 is CASSQEESGSYEQFF. The chain is built from TRBV4-1 and TRBJ2-1; TCRdb reports TRBD2, a call that lacks DNA to check it against. This CDR3 is built from 15 residues. Germline V lookup: CDR1 MGHRA, CDR2 YSYEKL.

V and J are TRBV12-3 or TRBV12-4 and TRBJ2-7; the D call of TRBD1 rests on TCRdb alone, since no DNA is present to check it. There are 16 residues in the CDR3. CDR3 sequence reads: CASSLEWGRSSYEQYF.

V gene TRBV20-1 combines with J gene TRBJ2-2. The CDR3 consists of 16 residues. Germline loops: CDR1 DFQATT, CDR2 SNEGSKA (reference sequence). CDR3 in amino acids: CSARGTNRVNTGELFF.

J is TRBJ1-1 and V is TRBV12-3 or TRBV12-4; TCRdb's assignment of TRBD1 cannot be checked, as there is no DNA. This CDR3 is built from 15 residues. The CDR3 spells CASSNHGNSALKAFF.

The J gene is TRBJ2-5, the V gene TRBV5-6. Looked up from germline, CDR1 is SGHDT and CDR2 is YYEEEE. The length of the CDR3 is 15 residues. This CDR3 reads CASSLEWQIQETQYF.

V and J are TRBV10-3 and TRBJ1-1; lacking DNA, the TRBD1 call made by TCRdb goes unchecked. The CDR3 extends over 13 amino acids. The germline CDR1 and CDR2 sequences are ENHRY and SYGVKD. CDR3 region: CAIRGQAGTEAFF.

The chain carries TRBV24-1 and TRBJ2-5; TCRdb calls TRBD2, which cannot be checked without DNA. Germline values: CDR1 KGHDR, CDR2 SFDVKD. This CDR3 comprises 15 residues. The CDR3 is CATSDAGDGEKTQYF.

The V call is TRBV14, the J call TRBJ1-2. Germline CDR1 is SGHDN and CDR2 is FVKESK. The CDR3 length is 13 residues. CDR3 sequence reads: CATSGPSPYGYTF.

The chain's CDR3 is CASNPALAGGNEQFF. The rearrangement joins TRBV19 to TRBJ2-1; without DNA, the TCRdb call of TRBD2 cannot be checked. The CDR3 sequence is 15 residues long. The germline V gene has CDR1 LNHDA and CDR2 SQIVND (reference sequence).

The chain links TRBV20-1 to TRBJ2-1; lacking DNA, the TRBD1 call made by TCRdb goes unchecked. This CDR3 comprises 17 residues. Germline loops: CDR1 DFQATT, CDR2 SNEGSKA (reference sequence). This CDR3 is CSARGPSRESSYNEQFF.